What follows are 11 T cell receptor beta chains derived from one specimen sequenced in a study of T cells in Graves' hyperthyroidism and ophthalmopathy (dated by TCRdb to between 2017 and 2020). The library was obtained by multiplex PCR. Data came from an Illumina HiSeq 2000. Amplification of TCR beta CDR3 regions was carried out from RNA transcripts. The first round of RT-PCR for the TCR CDR3 was performed with the HTBI primer set and the Qiagen OneStep RT-PCR kit. Clones were called with MiXCR by TCRdb after fastp trimmed the public reads at Q25, and only in-frame beta chains were retained. Entries are consolidated by CDR3 protein sequence, retaining the most common genes and DNA. The sample yields roughly 500,000 distinct CDR3 sequences; approximately 25% were counted once. Clones ranked in the top ten supply around 11% of the sample. Sequenced: blood. The receptors shown here come from a woman aged 25 to 39 with Graves' ophthalmopathy.

This clonotype was recorded many times. The V gene is TRBV11-2, the J gene TRBJ2-7, with no clear D. The germline V gene has CDR1 SGHAT and CDR2 FQNNGV. V was pared by 2 bases and J by 5 bases, with 4 bases between. This CDR3 contains 11 residues. The CDR3 sequence is CASSLMNEQYF. The CDR3 DNA reads TGTGCCAGCAGCTTAATGAACGAGCAGTACTTC.

The chain uses TRBV7-9 and TRBJ1-1; D not certain. This CDR3 spans 11 amino acids. Germline V gene sequence: CDR1 SEHNR, CDR2 FQNEAQ (reference sequence). The V end was cut by 2 bases, the J end by 11 bases, with 9 bases between. CDR3 in DNA: TGTGCCAGCAGCTTACGGGGTGGGGCTTTCTTT. It encodes CASSLRGGAFF.

The chain is built from TRBV11-2 and TRBJ2-3; 12 bases are shared with TRBD2. V lost 4 bases and J lost 7; bases outside the gene matches: 6. The germline CDR1 and CDR2 sequences are SGHAT and FQNNGV. The CDR3 length is 15 residues. The CDR3 sequence is CASSSPSGGANTQYF. In DNA form, the CDR3 reads TGTGCCAGCAGCTCTCCTAGCGGGGGGGCAAATACGCAGTATTTT.

Ten or more counts support this clonotype. The chain combines TRBV20-1 with TRBJ2-7, with 10 bases that match TRBD1. This CDR3 region has 15 residues. Germline assignment: CDR1 DFQATT and CDR2 SNEGSKA (reference sequence). Unmatched junction bases numbered 9, after V lost 1 base and J lost 6 bases. CDR3 loop: CSARGLGQGTGEQYF. The CDR3 coding sequence is TGCAGTGCTAGAGGTTTGGGACAGGGGACAGGCGAGCAGTACTTC.

This chain connects TRBV7-9 to TRBJ2-5; D not certain. The CDR3 spans 13 residues. Germline CDR1 is SEHNR and CDR2 is FQNEAQ (reference sequence). Deletions cut 5 bases from V and 4 bases from J, with 11 bases between. The CDR3 DNA sequence: TGTGCCAGCAGCCGCAGCGCGACAGAGACCCAGTACTTC. It codes for CASSRSATETQYF.

This clonotype appeared a few times. This rearrangement joins TRBV28 to TRBJ2-5, with 11 bases lining up with TRBD2. Germline trimming cut 8 bases from V and 5 bases from J; bases unmatched to any gene: 16. The germline V gene has CDR1 MDHEN and CDR2 SYDVKM. This CDR3 has 17 amino acids. The CDR3 is CASRGSSGRAPGETQYF. CDR3 nucleotides: TGTGCCAGCCGGGGAAGTAGCGGGAGGGCCCCGGGGGAGACCCAGTACTTC.

This clonotype was observed a handful of times. The chain couples TRBV20-1 to TRBJ2-5, with TRBD2 identical over 8 bases. J gave up 5 bases and V 8 bases, and 7 bases lay outside the gene matches. Looked up from germline, CDR1 is DFQATT and CDR2 is SNEGSKA (reference sequence). The CDR3 loop spans 12 amino acids. CDR3 nucleotides: TGCAGTCATACTAGCGGAGGGGAGACCCAGTACTTC. It yields the protein CSHTSGGETQYF.

This clonotype was picked up a small number of times. A read error may produce the germline difference seen at one junction end. CDR3: CASSLAPLGQARSGANVLSF. The CDR3 DNA is TGTGCCAGCAGCTTAGCCCCCCTCGGACAGGCCCGCTCTGGGGCCAACGTCCTGAGTTTC. The rearrangement uses TRBV13 and TRBJ2-6; the match to TRBD1 covers 7 bases. CDR1 is PRHDT, CDR2 FYEKMQ, per germline (reference sequence). The CDR3 runs to 20 residues.

This clonotype was detected a few times. The genes are TRBV3-1 and TRBJ1-2; TRBD1 matches at 8 bases. This CDR3 contains 16 residues. The germline gives CDR1 LGHDT, CDR2 YNNKEL (reference sequence). J gave up 4 bases and V 4 bases, and 11 bases lay outside the gene matches. The CDR3 spells CASSPGLRTGSYGYTF. CDR3 nucleotide sequence: TGTGCCAGCAGCCCAGGATTACGGACAGGGAGCTATGGCTACACCTTC. The full variable domain, with the rest looked up from reference TRBV3-1 and TRBJ1-2, is DTAVSQTPKYLVTQMGNDKSIKCEQNLGHDTMYWYKQDSKKFLKIMFSYNNKELIINETVPNRFSPKSPDKAHLNLHINSLELGDSAVYFCASSPGLRTGSYGYTFGSGTRLTVV.

This clonotype was seen many times. The gene calls are TRBV2 and TRBJ2-7; the D gene is possibly TRBD1 (5 bases). V lost 3 bases and J 1 base, leaving 13 bases between the germline ends. The germline gives CDR1 SNHLY, CDR2 FYNNEI. The CDR3 runs to 15 residues. DNA of the CDR3: TGTGCCAGCAGTGAGGTTCAGGGAATATCCTACGAGCAGTACTTC. Amino acid sequence: CASSEVQGISYEQYF.

Note on this clonotype: Given a much more abundant clone one base away, this may be a read error. V gene TRBV9 combines with J gene TRBJ2-2, with TRBD1 matching 8 bases. The CDR3 has 14 amino acids. The germline CDR1 and CDR2 sequences are SGDLS and YYNGEE. Trimming took 4 bases from V and 7 from J; bases not matched to a gene: 6. CDR3 sequence (DNA): TGTGCCAGCAGCCCAGGGGGCGCCGGCGGGGAGCTGTTTTTT. Protein: CASSPGGAGGELFF.